This TCR beta chain was captured in a study of graft-versus-host responses after intestinal transplantation. Background on the study: Those transplanted obtained multivisceral, liver-intestinal, or isolated intestinal grafts. Overall study findings and caveats: Early HvG declines after transplant were associated with peak circulating GvH clone levels.

Germline values: CDR1 MDHEN, CDR2 SYDVKM. The J segment lost 2 bases and the V segment lost 5 bases, leaving 12 bases of the junction unmatched. There are 16 residues in the CDR3. As concerns this clone: Antigen unknown.

TCRdb's copy holds only in-frame clones and misses some; the assay was immunoSEQ multiplex PCR. The table shows about 100,000 clones, with around 92% occurring only once. Material: unstimulated CD4+ T cells sorted from spleen or lymph node cells, obtained before transplant. The TCR was taken from a human donor who was the organ donor for an intestinal transplant. The chain employs TRBV28 and TRBJ2-7, with 7 bases that match TRBD1. DNA for the CDR3: TGTGCCAGCAGTAAACAACAGGGGCCACCTCCCTACGAGCAGTACTTC. Amino acid sequence: CASSKQQGPPPYEQYF.